Below are 24 T cell receptor beta chains sequenced from a single sample in a study of shared clonotypes between healthy human individuals. This table comes from immunoSEQ multiplex PCR, and its TCRdb copy is limited to in-frame clones, with some not included. The table lists about 520,000 clones, over 75% of them singletons. Sequencing used PBMCs. These receptors originate from a woman between 40 and 55 years old in good health. Some clones in this sample may be carry-over from other donors' samples.

Note on this clone: This likely reflects a read error, since a far larger clone is one base away. The chain has TRBV18 and TRBJ1-4; D not resolved. Looked up from germline, CDR1 is KGHSH and CDR2 is LQKENI. The CDR3 is 13 residues long. The CDR3 DNA is TGTGCCAGCTTACCACGAGGAGATGAAAAACTGTTTTTT. It yields the protein CASLPRGDEKLFF. The full variable domain, with the rest looked up from reference TRBV18 and TRBJ1-4, is NAGVMQNPRHLVRRRGQEARLRCSPMKGHSHVYWYRQLPEEGLKFMVYLQKENIIDESGMPKERFSAEFPKEGPSILRIQQVVRGDSAAYFCASLPRGDEKLFFGSGTQLSVL.

The chain carries TRBV9 and TRBJ2-5, with a tentative D call TRBD2 (6 bases). The CDR3 runs to 16 residues. Germline V gene lookup returns CDR1 SGDLS and CDR2 YYNGEE. Trimming cost V 0 bases and J 4 bases, with 16 bases left between them. The CDR3 coding sequence is TGTGCCAGCAGCGTAGGAGGAGGGAGAAACCCAGAGACCCAGTACTTC. Its protein product is CASSVGGGRNPETQYF.

This chain uses TRBV5-5 with TRBJ2-3, with D hard to call. V lost 0 bases and J lost 0, with 8 bases in between. Germline V CDR1 and CDR2: SGHKS, YYEKEE (reference sequence). This CDR3 comprises 15 residues. CDR3 bases: TGTGCCAGCAGCTTGGAAGGACCTAGCACAGATACGCAGTATTTT. It encodes CASSLEGPSTDTQYF.

This clone was seen just once. V gene TRBV5-1 combines with J gene TRBJ2-2; the D is unclear. The V gene's germline CDR1 is SGHRS and CDR2 YFSETQ. The CDR3 consists of 16 residues. V lost 0 bases and J lost 3, with 12 bases in between. In nucleotides, the CDR3 is TGCGCCAGCAGCTTGGGCGGAGCGACTTACACCGGGGAGCTGTTTTTT. As protein: CASSLGGATYTGELFF.

The rearrangement links TRBV7-8 to TRBJ1-4; 8 bases align to TRBD1. Germline lookup yields CDR1 SGHVS and CDR2 FQNEAQ. J lost 4 bases, V lost 1 base, and 17 bases had no gene match. The CDR3 is 20 amino acids. CDR3 sequence (DNA): TGTGCCAGCAGCTTAGGGACAGGGACAGTCCGCCGTTTCGGTAATGAAAAACTGTTTTTT. It specifies CASSLGTGTVRRFGNEKLFF.

This clone turned up a few times. The gene calls are TRBV6-5 and TRBJ1-2; 9 bases align to TRBD1. Unmatched junction bases numbered 13, after V lost 6 bases and J lost 8 bases. The CDR3 runs to 15 residues. Germline V gene data show CDR1 as MNHEY and CDR2 as SVGAGI. The CDR3 is CASSSTPGQGSGYTF. In DNA form, the CDR3 reads TGTGCCAGCAGCTCGACACCGGGACAGGGAAGCGGCTACACCTTC.

This rearrangement joins TRBV19 to TRBJ1-1, with 7 bases that match TRBD1. Germline CDR1 is LNHDA and CDR2 is SQIVND (reference sequence). V shed 3 bases, J shed 5 bases, and the junction held 6 bases outside the gene matches. The CDR3 spans 14 residues. CDR3: CASSIQGGDTEAFF. The CDR3 DNA reads as TGTGCCAGTAGTATCCAGGGGGGTGATACTGAAGCTTTCTTT.

As regards this clone: This probably arose from a read error, given a far larger clone one base away. The chain couples TRBV6-5 to TRBJ2-1; D gene uncertain. Germline CDR1 and CDR2: MNHEY and SVGAGI. The CDR3 has 11 amino acids. DNA for the CDR3: TGTGCCAGCACCCTCGGACCCAAGCAGCTCTTC. This translates into CASTLGPKQLF.

CDR3 loop: CASRPSGFWGKRQDTQYF. Here the CDR3 DNA reads TGTGCCAGCAGGCCCTCAGGGTTTTGGGGCAAACGTCAGGATACGCAGTATTTT. The chain uses TRBV28 and TRBJ2-3; maybe TRBD1 (5 bases). The germline V gene has CDR1 MDHEN and CDR2 SYDVKM. The CDR3 consists of 18 residues. Deletions cut 6 bases from V and 6 bases from J, with 28 bases between.

The chain has TRBV5-1 and TRBJ2-3; D is perhaps TRBD2 (5 bases). Looked up from germline, CDR1 is SGHRS and CDR2 is YFSETQ. Between the trimmed V and J ends, which lost 4 bases and 2 bases, there was a span of 14 bases. The CDR3 contains 15 residues. Here the CDR3 DNA reads TGCGCCAGCAGCCCACCGAGGGAAACCACAGATACGCAGTATTTT. Protein product: CASSPPRETTDTQYF.

The chain recombines TRBV7-9 with TRBJ2-7; 8 nucleotides match TRBD1. CDR1 SEHNR and CDR2 FQNEAQ come from the germline V gene (reference sequence). CDR3 length equals 14 residues. V dropped 4 bases and J dropped 2; count of bases not matched to a gene: 4. The CDR3 protein is CASSSRDRTYEQYF. CDR3 bases: TGTGCCAGCAGCTCCCGGGACAGGACCTACGAGCAGTACTTC. Combining the CDR3 with reference TRBV7-9 and TRBJ2-7 gives the whole variable domain DTGVSQNPRHKITKRGQNVTFRCDPISEHNRLYWYRQTLGQGPEFLTYFQNEAQLEKSRLLSDRFSAERPKGSFSTLEIQRTEQGDSAMYLCASSSRDRTYEQYFGPGTRLTVT.

This chain uses TRBV15 with TRBJ2-7, with TRBD1 matching 8 bases. This CDR3 comprises 15 residues. V lost 0 bases, J lost 5 bases, and 6 bases stayed unmatched. The germline V gene encodes CDR1 LNHNV and CDR2 YYDKDF (reference sequence). The CDR3 DNA sequence: TGTGCCACCAGCAGAGACCGACAGGGGTGGAACGAGCAGTACTTC. It translates to CATSRDRQGWNEQYF.

The gene calls are TRBV19 and TRBJ2-2; 14 bases are a match to TRBD2. Trimming at V came to 7 bases and at J to 5 bases, leaving 18 bases not matched to a gene. The CDR3 has 20 residues. In germline, CDR1 is LNHDA, CDR2 SQIVND (reference sequence). The CDR3 DNA sequence: TGTGCCAGTAAAAGGTCGCGGGGACTAGCGGGAGTCGGGAGTACCGGGGAGCTGTTTTTT. It is translated as CASKRSRGLAGVGSTGELFF. The full variable domain, rest sourced from reference TRBV19 and TRBJ2-2, is DGGITQSPKYLFRKEGQNVTLSCEQNLNHDAMYWYRQDPGQGLRLIYYSQIVNDFQKGDIAEGYSVSREKKESFPLTVTSAQKNPTAFYLCASKRSRGLAGVGSTGELFFGEGSRLTVL.

This clone has only a few counts. The chain combines TRBV27 with TRBJ2-1, with 8 positions matching TRBD2. Trimming at V came to 1 base and at J to 7 bases, leaving 6 bases not matched to a gene. CDR1 is MNHEY, CDR2 SMNVEV, per germline (reference sequence). The CDR3 is 15 residues long. CDR3 sequence (DNA): TGTGCCAGCAGTTTATTTCAGCGGGAGATAAATGAGCAGTTCTTC. It encodes CASSLFQREINEQFF.

With respect to this clone: The junction differs from germline at one of its ends, possibly a read error. The V and J genes are TRBV7-3 and TRBJ2-3; 7 nucleotides align to TRBD2. Germline V gene data show CDR1 as SGHTA and CDR2 as FQGTGA. CDR3 length: 15 amino acids. CDR3 protein: CASSLTAGALDTQYF. CDR3 DNA: TGTGCCAGCAGCCTAACGGCGGGAGCTCTAGATACGCAGTATTTT.

A single count supports this clone. The chain employs TRBV4-1 and TRBJ2-1; 10 bases map to TRBD2. J was trimmed by 2 bases and V by 7 bases; bases with no gene match: 5. The CDR3 has 15 amino acids. Per germline, CDR1 MGHRA and CDR2 YSYEKL. The CDR3 sequence: CASTTLAGAYNEQFF. CDR3 sequence (DNA): TGCGCCAGCACCACTCTAGCGGGGGCCTACAATGAGCAGTTCTTC.

V gene TRBV14 combines with J gene TRBJ2-7, with 12 bases fitting TRBD2. The CDR3 runs to 16 residues. Germline V gene sequence: CDR1 SGHDN, CDR2 FVKESK. Trimming at V came to 1 base and at J to 6 bases, leaving 7 bases not matched to a gene. CDR3 coding DNA: TGTGCCAGCAGCCAAGCTTTAGGACTAGCGGGATCCGAGCAGTACTTC. It translates to CASSQALGLAGSEQYF.

In its sample, this clone was seen many times. Other nucleotide sequences from this sample produce the same CDR3. The chain employs TRBV2 and TRBJ2-7; 10 nucleotides align to TRBD1. Germline V gene data show CDR1 as SNHLY and CDR2 as FYNNEI. The CDR3 is 14 amino acids. Trimming took 8 bases from V and 7 from J; bases not matched to a gene: 11. The DNA of the CDR3 is TGTGCCAGCCGGGGACAGGGGCTTGGTTGGGAGCAGTACTTC. Translation: CASRGQGLGWEQYF.

Notes on this clone: A far larger clone is just one base off, so this is likely a read error. The chain has TRBV25-1 and TRBJ1-4; a weak D match, TRBD1 (6 bases). Germline V CDR1 and CDR2: MGHDK, SYGVNS. This CDR3 has 16 residues. CDR3 DNA: TGTGCCAGCAGTGCTATAGGGGACACAACTAATGAAAAACTGTCTTTT. This sequence encodes CASSAIGDTTNEKLSF.

CDR3 region: CASSRTGTNYGYTF. The CDR3 DNA reads TGTGCCAGCAGTCGCACCGGGACCAACTATGGCTACACCTTC. This rearrangement joins TRBV27 to TRBJ1-2, with D perhaps matching TRBD1 (5 bases). The CDR3 consists of 14 residues. Germline V gene data show CDR1 as MNHEY and CDR2 as SMNVEV (reference sequence). Trimming removed 5 bases at V and 2 bases at J, with 12 bases between.

The genes are TRBV15 and TRBJ2-1, with D perhaps TRBD2 (6 bases). The germline V gene encodes CDR1 LNHNV and CDR2 YYDKDF (reference sequence). This CDR3 contains 15 residues. The ends were cut back, 0 bases at V and 6 bases at J, with 12 bases in the middle. CDR3: CATSRDPGSLNEQFF. CDR3 DNA sequence: TGTGCCACCAGCAGAGATCCCGGGAGTCTCAATGAGCAGTTCTTC.

A word on this clone: With only one base between it and a far larger clone, this is likely a read error. Other DNA sequences of this sample code for an identical CDR3. This rearrangement joins TRBV5-1 to TRBJ2-7; 9 bases line up with TRBD2. Per germline, CDR1 SGHRS and CDR2 YFSETQ. The CDR3 sequence is 17 residues long. V was pared by 4 bases and J by 5 bases, with 16 bases of the junction left unmatched. The CDR3 DNA reads TGCGCCAGCAGCACCGGGGTAGCGGGAGACCGTACCGACGAGCAGTACTTC. The encoded protein is CASSTGVAGDRTDEQYF.

This sequence joins TRBV9 and TRBJ2-1; D might be TRBD2 (5 bases). The CDR3 is 16 amino acids. CDR1 is SGDLS and CDR2 is YYNGEE in the germline V gene. V was cut by 2 bases and J by 2 bases, with 14 bases left in between. CDR3 nucleotides: TGTGCCAGCAGCGTTCTCCCGGACTCGACCTACAATGAGCAGTTCTTC. The encoded protein is CASSVLPDSTYNEQFF.

The rearrangement links TRBV7-6 to TRBJ1-1; the D is unclear. The CDR3 length is 11 residues. The V and J ends lost 1 base and 5 bases respectively, with 2 bases between them. Germline V gene lookup returns CDR1 SGHVS and CDR2 FNYEAQ. The CDR3 bases are TGTGCCAGCAGCTTAGAGACTGAAGCTTTCTTT. This sequence encodes CASSLETEAFF.